The 6 T cell receptor beta chains reported below all come from one sample, sequenced in a study of cytomegalovirus exposure and HLA in healthy donors. Primers for the PCR totalled 60 Vbeta and 13 Jbeta. Generated by immunoSEQ multiplex PCR, the TCRdb table keeps only in-frame clones and is missing some. Altogether 150,000 to 200,000 clones are present, more than 65% being singletons, with the ten largest covering 4% to 5%. Material: PBMCs. These receptors were taken from a man younger than 35 in good health and CMV-seropositive.

This clone was recorded a few times. This sequence joins TRBV7-9 and TRBJ1-2, with D possibly being TRBD1 (5 bases). Trimming stripped 1 base from V and 7 bases from J, with 16 bases between. Germline assignment: CDR1 SEHNR and CDR2 FQNEAQ (reference sequence). The CDR3 runs 15 residues. CDR3: CASSLGGTDRRGYTF. The CDR3 DNA follows: TGTGCCAGCAGCTTAGGGGGCACGGACCGCCGTGGCTACACCTTC.

This clone was seen a handful of times. V usage is TRBV7-9 and J usage is TRBJ2-1; a possible D gene is TRBD1 (6 bases). The CDR3 consists of 14 residues. V was pared by 8 bases and J by 0 bases, with 11 bases between. Germline-derived CDR1 and CDR2 are SEHNR and FQNEAQ (reference sequence). Written as DNA, the CDR3 is TGTGCCAGCGTAACAGGGAGCTCCTACAATGAGCAGTTCTTC. It specifies CASVTGSSYNEQFF.

This sequence joins TRBV5-4 and TRBJ2-3; TRBD1 might be the D (5 bases). Germline V CDR1 and CDR2: SGHNT, YYREEE (reference sequence). V lost 2 bases and J lost 2, with 12 bases in between. This CDR3 is 15 amino acids long. The CDR3 coding sequence is TGTGCCAGCAGCTTTAGCACCAGGGCCACAGATACGCAGTATTTT. Its translation is CASSFSTRATDTQYF.

The chain recombines TRBV5-1 with TRBJ1-6; unclear D gene. CDR1 and CDR2 from the germline V gene are SGHRS and YFSETQ. V shed 0 bases and J shed 8 bases, with 12 bases lying between them. CDR3 length: 15 residues. DNA of the CDR3: TGCGCCAGCAGCTTGGCCGCCAGTAAACATTCACCCCTCCACTTT. Encoded protein: CASSLAASKHSPLHF. The whole variable domain, remainder taken from reference TRBV5-1 and TRBJ1-6, is KAGVTQTPRYLIKTRGQQVTLSCSPISGHRSVSWYQQTPGQGLQFLFEYFSETQRNKGNFPGRFSGRQFSNSRSEMNVSTLELGDSALYLCASSLAASKHSPLHFGNGTRLTVT.

V gene TRBV10-3 combines with J gene TRBJ2-2; 8 bases match TRBD1. CDR1 ENHRY and CDR2 SYGVKD come from the germline V gene. Trimming took 6 bases from V and 3 from J; bases not matched to a gene: 6. The CDR3 contains 15 residues. The CDR3 DNA reads TGTGCCATCAGGACCGGGACAGGCTACACCGGGGAGCTGTTTTTT. This sequence encodes CAIRTGTGYTGELFF.

This chain connects TRBV10-2 to TRBJ2-5; TRBD2 matches 7 bases. CDR1 and CDR2 (germline): WSHSY, SAAADI. This CDR3 comprises 12 residues. Trimming at V came to 8 bases and at J to 2 bases, leaving 2 bases not matched to a gene. The chain's CDR3 is CASWGGQETQYF. In DNA form, the CDR3 reads TGCGCCAGCTGGGGAGGGCAAGAGACCCAGTACTTC.